The entry below describes one TCR beta chain. Its cognate antigen is unknown. Prepared libraries of TCR beta cDNA carried unique molecular identifiers. Using its own MiXCR run on the PCR reads, TCRdb lists one record per CDR3 protein. The data show about half a million distinct CDR3 sequences, around 31% seen once. The entry originates in a study of post-analysis software for immune sequencing data. Study background: Relapsing-remitting, secondary progressive and progressive-relapsing multiple sclerosis were all included among the disease courses.

Study observations and caveats: The normalized Chao1 diversity of multiple sclerosis patients was significantly lower than that of controls. F measure grouped same-batch samples tightly together. Relative to controls, patients had 4 or 5 TRBV segments at higher frequency, with TRBV5-6, TRBV5-1 and TRBV20-1 among these.

This CDR3 region has 15 residues. Per the germline V gene, CDR1 is MGHRA and CDR2 is YSYEKL. V dropped 2 bases and J dropped 5 bases, with 16 bases sitting between them. The origin of this receptor is a girl aged 2 to 17 with multiple sclerosis. This chain connects TRBV4-1 to TRBJ2-7; D is perhaps TRBD1 (5 bases). Specimen: blood. CDR3 amino acids: CASSQFQGRNNEQYF. Here the CDR3 DNA reads TGCGCCAGCAGCCAATTCCAGGGAAGGAATAACGAGCAGTACTTC.